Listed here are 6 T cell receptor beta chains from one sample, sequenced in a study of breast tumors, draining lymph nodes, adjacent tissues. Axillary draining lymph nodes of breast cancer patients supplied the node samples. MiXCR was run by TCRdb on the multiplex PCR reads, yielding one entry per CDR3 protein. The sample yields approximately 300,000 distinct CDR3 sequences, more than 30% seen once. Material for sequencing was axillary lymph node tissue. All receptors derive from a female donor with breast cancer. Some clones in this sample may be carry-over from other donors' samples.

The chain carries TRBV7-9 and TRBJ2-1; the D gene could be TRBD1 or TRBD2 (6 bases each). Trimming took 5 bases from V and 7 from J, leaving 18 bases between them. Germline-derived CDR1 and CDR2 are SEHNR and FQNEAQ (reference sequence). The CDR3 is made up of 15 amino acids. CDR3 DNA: TGTGCCAGCAGCGTTGAAGACGGAGGGGGAAATGAGCAGTTCTTC. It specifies CASSVEDGGGNEQFF.

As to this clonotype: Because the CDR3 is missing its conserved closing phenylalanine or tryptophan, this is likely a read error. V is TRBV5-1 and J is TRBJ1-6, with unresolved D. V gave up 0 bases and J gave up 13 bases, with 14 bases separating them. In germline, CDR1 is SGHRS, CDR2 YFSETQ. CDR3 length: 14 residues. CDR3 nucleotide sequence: TGCGCCAGCAGCTTGGGGACGTATATTTCCCCCCTCCACTAT. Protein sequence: CASSLGTYISPLHY.

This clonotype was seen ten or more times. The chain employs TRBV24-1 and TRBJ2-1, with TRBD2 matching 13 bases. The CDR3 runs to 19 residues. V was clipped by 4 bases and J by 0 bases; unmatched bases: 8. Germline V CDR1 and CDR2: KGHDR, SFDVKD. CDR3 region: CATSDPTSGRARSYNEQFF. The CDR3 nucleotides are TGTGCCACCAGTGACCCTACTAGCGGGAGGGCCCGCTCCTACAATGAGCAGTTCTTC.

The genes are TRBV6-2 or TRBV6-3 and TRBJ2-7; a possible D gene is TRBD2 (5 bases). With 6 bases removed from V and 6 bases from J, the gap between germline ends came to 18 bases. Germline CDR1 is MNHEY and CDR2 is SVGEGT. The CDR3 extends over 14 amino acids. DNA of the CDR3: TGTGCCAGCAGAGTAGCGCTACCGCCGGCCGAGCAGTACTTC. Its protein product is CASRVALPPAEQYF.

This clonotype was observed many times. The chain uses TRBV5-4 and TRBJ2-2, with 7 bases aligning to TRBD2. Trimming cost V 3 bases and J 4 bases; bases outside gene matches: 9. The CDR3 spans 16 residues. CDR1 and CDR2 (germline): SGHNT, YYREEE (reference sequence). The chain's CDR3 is CASSSGLVGSTGELFF. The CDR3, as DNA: TGTGCCAGCAGCTCAGGACTAGTGGGTAGCACCGGGGAGCTGTTTTTT.

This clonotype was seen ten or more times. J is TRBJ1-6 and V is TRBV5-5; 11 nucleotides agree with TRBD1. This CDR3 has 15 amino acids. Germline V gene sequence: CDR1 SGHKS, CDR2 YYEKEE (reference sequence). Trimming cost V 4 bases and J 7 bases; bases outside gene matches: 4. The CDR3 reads CASSPGTGGNSPLHF. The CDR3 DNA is TGTGCCAGCAGCCCAGGGACAGGGGGGAATTCACCCCTCCACTTT.